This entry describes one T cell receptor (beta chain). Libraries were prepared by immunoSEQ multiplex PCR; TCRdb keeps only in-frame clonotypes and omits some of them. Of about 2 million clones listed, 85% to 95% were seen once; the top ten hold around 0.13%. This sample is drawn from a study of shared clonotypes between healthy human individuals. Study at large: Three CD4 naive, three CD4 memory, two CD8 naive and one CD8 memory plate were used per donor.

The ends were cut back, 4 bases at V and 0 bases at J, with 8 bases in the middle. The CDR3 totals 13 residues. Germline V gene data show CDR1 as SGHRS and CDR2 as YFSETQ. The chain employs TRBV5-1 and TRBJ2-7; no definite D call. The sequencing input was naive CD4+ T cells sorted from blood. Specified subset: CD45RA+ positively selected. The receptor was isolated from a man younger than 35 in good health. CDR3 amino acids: CASSIGHSYEQYF. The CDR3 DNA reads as TGCGCCAGCAGCATCGGCCACTCCTACGAGCAGTACTTC.